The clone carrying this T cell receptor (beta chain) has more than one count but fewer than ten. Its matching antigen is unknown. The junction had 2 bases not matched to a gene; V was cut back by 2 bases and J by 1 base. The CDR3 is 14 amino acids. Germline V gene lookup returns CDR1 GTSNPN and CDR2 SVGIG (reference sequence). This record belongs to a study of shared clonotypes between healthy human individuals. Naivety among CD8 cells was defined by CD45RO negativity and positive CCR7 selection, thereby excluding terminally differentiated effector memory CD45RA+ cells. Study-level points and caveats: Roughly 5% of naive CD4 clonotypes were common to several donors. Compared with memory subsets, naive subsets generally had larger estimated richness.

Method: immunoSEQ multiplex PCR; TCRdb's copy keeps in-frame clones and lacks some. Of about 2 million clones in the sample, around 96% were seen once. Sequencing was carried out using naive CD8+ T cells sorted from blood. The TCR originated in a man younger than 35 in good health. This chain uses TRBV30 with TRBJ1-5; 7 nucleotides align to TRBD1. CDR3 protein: CAWSTGASNQPQHF. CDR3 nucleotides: TGTGCCTGGAGTACAGGGGCGAGCAATCAGCCCCAGCATTTT. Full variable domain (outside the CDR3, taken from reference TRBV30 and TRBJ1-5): SQTIHQWPATLVQPVGSPLSLECTVEGTSNPNLYWYRQAAGRGLQLLFYSVGIGQISSEVPQNLSASRPQDRQFILSSKKLLLSDSGFYLCAWSTGASNQPQHFGDGTRLSIL.